The 8 T cell receptor beta chains below come from one sample, sequenced in a study of vaccination and CD4 T cells after COVID-19. CD4+ T cells that had been cultured provided DNA sequenced with the Oncomine TCR Beta short-read assay. MiXCR, run by TCRdb on the PCR reads, gives a single entry per CDR3 protein. The repertoire holds 20,000 or so distinct CDR3 sequences, with approximately 32% as singletons. The treatment was: roughly 10-day PBMC culture with coronavirus spike peptide pools or control peptides (ViraFEST assay). Their recognized antigens are unknown. The source material was cultured CD4+ T cells from blood. These receptors all come from a human donor with COVID-19.

The gene calls are TRBV7-2 and TRBJ1-5, with 9 nucleotides matching TRBD1. CDR1 and CDR2 from the germline V gene are SGHTA and FQGNSA. After removal of 6 bases from V and 4 bases from J, the junction contained 7 bases not matched to a gene. There are 15 residues in the CDR3. Written as DNA, the CDR3 is TGTGCCAGCAGTTCCGACAGGGGGTCGAATCAGCCCCAGCATTTT. Its translation: CASSSDRGSNQPQHF. The variable domain in full, with the rest retrieved from reference TRBV7-2 and TRBJ1-5, is GAGVSQSPSNKVTEKGKDVELRCDPISGHTALYWYRQSLGQGLEFLIYFQGNSAPDKSGLPSDRFSAERTGGSVSTLTIQRTQQEDSAVYLCASSSDRGSNQPQHFGDGTRLSIL.

The rearrangement uses TRBV5-3 and TRBJ1-5, with D perhaps TRBD1 (5 bases). TRBV5-3 is identified as an open reading frame with a role that is uncertain. This CDR3 is built from 12 residues. V lost 4 bases and J lost 7, with 9 bases in between. The CDR3 reads CARSPQVQPQHF. The CDR3 nucleotides are TGTGCCAGAAGCCCACAGGTGCAGCCCCAGCATTTT.

V gene TRBV6-1 combines with J gene TRBJ1-5, with 9 bases fitting TRBD1. V lost 3 bases and J lost 6; bases outside the gene matches: 9. There are 16 residues in the CDR3. Germline CDR1 reads MNHNS; CDR2 reads SASEGT. Here the CDR3 reads CASSDTGTGITQPQHF. CDR3 DNA: TGTGCCAGCAGTGACACCGGGACAGGGATCACTCAGCCCCAGCATTTT.

The chain combines TRBV19 with TRBJ1-2, with 8 positions matching TRBD1. V was pared by 6 bases and J by 8 bases, with 5 bases of the junction left unmatched. Germline V gene sequence: CDR1 LNHDA, CDR2 SQIVND (reference sequence). The CDR3 sequence is 12 residues long. DNA of the CDR3: TGTGCCAGTAGGGACAGGGTAGAAGGCTACACCTTC. Protein: CASRDRVEGYTF.

This chain joins TRBV5-1 and TRBJ2-5; D is ambiguous. The germline V and J ends were trimmed by 0 bases and 0 bases, with 12 bases remaining between them. Germline loops: CDR1 SGHRS, CDR2 YFSETQ. The CDR3 is made up of 16 amino acids. CDR3 DNA: TGCGCCAGCAGCTTGGGGTTTTCGGGTTACCAAGAGACCCAGTACTTC. This translates into CASSLGFSGYQETQYF. Looking up the rest from reference TRBV5-1 and TRBJ2-5 gives the full variable domain: KAGVTQTPRYLIKTRGQQVTLSCSPISGHRSVSWYQQTPGQGLQFLFEYFSETQRNKGNFPGRFSGRQFSNSRSEMNVSTLELGDSALYLCASSLGFSGYQETQYFGPGTRLLVL.

This rearrangement joins TRBV19 to TRBJ2-6; 7 nucleotides match TRBD2. The CDR3 is 18 amino acids. Trimming cost V 6 bases and J 1 base; bases outside gene matches: 12. Germline loops: CDR1 LNHDA, CDR2 SQIVND (reference sequence). The CDR3 bases are TGTGCCAGTAGAGACGGAGGACTAGGAGGATCTGGGGCCAACGTCCTGACTTTC. It specifies CASRDGGLGGSGANVLTF.

The V gene is TRBV2, the J gene TRBJ2-2; 10 nucleotides agree with TRBD2. The CDR3 totals 17 residues. V trimming: 0 bases; J trimming: 7 bases; junction bases outside the gene matches: 8. Germline-derived CDR1 and CDR2 are SNHLY and FYNNEI. CDR3 nucleotides: TGTGCCAGCAGTGAAGCGCGAGCGGGGGGGCCGAGCGGGGAGCTGTTTTTT. Translating it yields CASSEARAGGPSGELFF.

This clonotype was counted between two and nine times. This sequence joins TRBV6-4 and TRBJ2-1; 13 nucleotides line up with TRBD2. After removal of 4 bases from V and 6 bases from J, the junction contained 0 bases not matched to a gene. CDR1 is MRHNA, CDR2 SNTAGT, per germline. This CDR3 has 14 residues. The CDR3 DNA reads as TGTGCCAGCAGTGGGACTAGCGGGGGCAATGAGCAGTTCTTC. This encodes CASSGTSGGNEQFF.